This T cell receptor beta chain emerged from a study of persistence of HIV-infected CD4 T cells. Study-level results: TCRbeta richness was lower in CMV- and Gag-responding cells than in anti-CD3/anti-CD28-responding cells. Degenerate expanded CDR3beta sequences were enriched among CMV- and Gag-responding cells.

About this clone itself: Its antigen remains unidentified.

Sequencing used immunoSEQ version 4 in survey mode. Libraries were prepared by immunoSEQ multiplex PCR; TCRdb keeps only in-frame clonotypes and omits some of them. Here the sample spans about 40,000 clones, 70% to 80% being singletons. Overlapping HIV-1 Gag 15-mer peptides at 0.95 to 1 ug per peptide per mL were used. CD40L-negative CD69-negative CD45RO-high memory CD4+ T cells were sorted as populations depleted of antigen-responding cells. Donors were HIV-1-infected adults who began suppressive ART during chronic infection. The sample consisted of CD4+ T cells sorted from PBMCs after 18-hour stimulation, taken from a patient who received antiretroviral therapy. The sequence derives from an adult man with HIV who was CMV-seropositive.

The CDR3 spells CASSGGGGYSPLHF. CDR3 sequence (DNA): TGTGCCAGCAGTGGGGGAGGGGGCTATTCACCCCTCCACTTT. The chain uses TRBV25-1 and TRBJ1-6; 7 nucleotides match TRBD1. CDR1 and CDR2 from the germline V gene are MGHDK and SYGVNS. J was trimmed by 8 bases and V by 4 bases; bases with no gene match: 5. The CDR3 is made up of 14 amino acids. The whole variable domain, filled in from reference TRBV25-1 and TRBJ1-6, reads EADIYQTPRYLVIGTGKKITLECSQTMGHDKMYWYQQDPGMELHLIHYSYGVNSTEKGDLSSESTVSRIRTEHFPLTLESARPSHTSQYLCASSGGGGYSPLHFGNGTRLTVT.